These 17 T cell receptor beta chains share one sample of origin, sequenced in a study of blood T cell repertoires in COVID-19. Profiled with immunoSEQ multiplex PCR; TCRdb holds only in-frame clones, not every one. The table includes 200,000 to 300,000 clones, around nine tenths detected once. The sequencing sample was made of PBMCs or T cells enriched from blood (not recorded which). The receptor source for this set is a woman younger than 35 who had recovered from COVID-19.

This clone came up once. The J gene is TRBJ2-5, the V gene TRBV9; D possibly corresponds to TRBD1 (5 bases). V dropped 4 bases and J dropped 1 base, with 11 bases sitting between them. This CDR3 is 14 amino acids long. The germline gives CDR1 SGDLS, CDR2 YYNGEE. The CDR3 DNA follows: TGTGCCAGCAGCACCGAAGGGGTCCAAGAGACCCAGTACTTC. It codes for CASSTEGVQETQYF.

The J gene is TRBJ2-3, the V gene TRBV7-9; D uncertain. Trimming stripped 5 bases from V and 4 bases from J, with 19 bases between. This CDR3 contains 16 residues. Germline-derived CDR1 and CDR2 are SEHNR and FQNEAQ (reference sequence). CDR3 loop: CASSQTATLLPDTQYF. CDR3 nucleotides: TGTGCCAGCAGCCAAACCGCTACACTATTGCCAGATACGCAGTATTTT.

J is TRBJ2-7 and V is TRBV7-6; 9 bases map to TRBD2. Germline V gene sequence: CDR1 SGHVS, CDR2 FNYEAQ. This CDR3 comprises 16 residues. The junction had 11 bases not matched to a gene; V was cut back by 4 bases and J by 4 bases. This CDR3 reads CASSSPGEAGGYEQYF. The CDR3 DNA is TGTGCCAGCAGCTCCCCGGGAGAAGCGGGGGGTTACGAGCAGTACTTC.

The chain carries TRBV19 and TRBJ1-1, with D possibly matching TRBD1 (6 bases). The V and J ends lost 6 bases and 2 bases respectively, with 10 bases between them. The CDR3 has 13 residues. Germline V gives CDR1 LNHDA, CDR2 SQIVND (reference sequence). CDR3 in DNA: TGTGCCAGTAGGCCGGGACATAACACTGAAGCTTTCTTT. Amino acids: CASRPGHNTEAFF.

This sequence joins TRBV29-1 and TRBJ1-1; possible D gene TRBD1, 6 bases. The V end lost 3 bases, the J end lost 7 bases, and 18 bases lay between the germline ends. The CDR3 has 14 residues. Germline-derived CDR1 and CDR2 are SQVTM and ANQGSEA. CDR3 DNA: TGCAGCGTTGAGGGTGAACAGGGCGGTGGTGAAGCTTTCTTT. Translation gives CSVEGEQGGGEAFF.

The V and J genes are TRBV23-1 and TRBJ1-5; D not certain. TRBV23-1 qualifies as an ORF whose function is uncertain. This CDR3 is 17 amino acids long. Trimming took off 8 bases at V and 3 bases at J, with 23 bases between the two ends. The CDR3 is CASRYLGSQRYNQPQHF. The DNA for the CDR3 is TGCGCCAGCCGTTATCTCGGGAGTCAACGGTACAATCAGCCCCAGCATTTT.

The CDR3: CASSSRDTGRTDTQYF. In DNA, the CDR3 is TGTGCCAGCAGTTCCCGGGACACTGGCCGCACAGATACGCAGTATTTT. The genes are TRBV27 and TRBJ2-3; D may be TRBD1 (6 bases). Trimming cost V 4 bases and J 1 base, with 15 bases left between them. CDR1 is MNHEY, CDR2 SMNVEV, per germline (reference sequence). The CDR3 loop spans 16 amino acids.

The chain employs TRBV3-1 (or the pseudogene TRBV3-2) and TRBJ2-6; 8 nucleotides agree with TRBD2. The J segment lost 0 bases and the V segment lost 1 base, leaving 2 bases of the junction unmatched. Germline-derived CDR1 and CDR2 are LGHDT and YNNKEL (reference sequence). CDR3 length equals 17 residues. The CDR3 region has the DNA TGTGCCAGCAGCCAAGTAAGCGGGAGCTCTGGGGCCAACGTCCTGACTTTC. Its protein product is CASSQVSGSSGANVLTF.

This chain links TRBV18 with TRBJ2-1; the D is unclear. The V end was cut by 3 bases, the J end by 0 bases, with 6 bases between. The CDR3 loop spans 14 amino acids. Germline V gene lookup returns CDR1 KGHSH and CDR2 LQKENI. The CDR3 is CASSPASSYNEQFF. CDR3 DNA: TGTGCCAGCTCACCCGCTAGCTCCTACAATGAGCAGTTCTTC. The full variable domain, completed using reference TRBV18 and TRBJ2-1, is NAGVMQNPRHLVRRRGQEARLRCSPMKGHSHVYWYRQLPEEGLKFMVYLQKENIIDESGMPKERFSAEFPKEGPSILRIQQVVRGDSAAYFCASSPASSYNEQFFGPGTRLTVL.

The V gene is TRBV19, the J gene TRBJ2-5; 8 bases map to TRBD1. V was clipped by 4 bases and J by 1 base; unmatched bases: 2. Germline values: CDR1 LNHDA, CDR2 SQIVND (reference sequence). The CDR3 runs 14 residues. The CDR3 sequence: CASSRGQAQETQYF. The CDR3 region has the DNA TGTGCCAGTAGTAGGGGACAGGCCCAAGAGACCCAGTACTTC.

This clone was found a few times. The J gene is TRBJ1-6, the V gene TRBV30; TRBD1 agrees at 7 bases. V gave up 1 base and J gave up 7 bases; unmatched junction bases: 4. From germline, CDR1 is GTSNPN and CDR2 SVGIG (reference sequence). CDR3 length: 14 amino acids. The CDR3 protein is CAWSEGGLNSPLHF. CDR3 coding DNA: TGTGCCTGGAGTGAAGGGGGCCTGAATTCACCCCTCCACTTT.

The CDR3 DNA reads as TGTGCCAGCCGTCCCGTACAGGAGACCCAGTACTTC. Encoded protein: CASRPVQETQYF. This sequence joins TRBV2 and TRBJ2-5, with D uncertain. CDR3 length: 12 amino acids. V lost 8 bases and J lost 5, with 12 bases in between. The germline V gene encodes CDR1 SNHLY and CDR2 FYNNEI.

This chain uses TRBV2 with TRBJ2-1; D uncertain. The CDR3 contains 14 residues. Germline V lookup: CDR1 SNHLY, CDR2 FYNNEI. DNA for the CDR3: TGTGTCTCCCTCGGCACATCGGGTCTCCGTGAGCAGTTCTTC. Residues: CVSLGTSGLREQFF.

V gene TRBV6-1 combines with J gene TRBJ2-4; 8 nucleotides match TRBD1. Unmatched junction bases numbered 9, after V lost 2 bases and J lost 9 bases. This CDR3 spans 15 amino acids. Germline V gene lookup returns CDR1 MNHNS and CDR2 SASEGT. DNA for the CDR3: TGTGCCAGCAGTGAAAGCAGGGGGCGGTCATTCATTCAGTACTTC. It translates to CASSESRGRSFIQYF.

The chain has TRBV18 and TRBJ1-1; 9 nucleotides agree with TRBD1. CDR1 is KGHSH and CDR2 is LQKENI in the germline V gene. This CDR3 is 15 amino acids long. J lost 3 bases, V lost 4 bases, and 6 bases had no gene match. Here the CDR3 DNA reads TGTGCCAGCTCACTCCGGACAGGGGAACACACTGAAGCTTTCTTT. It encodes CASSLRTGEHTEAFF. Full variable domain (missing parts from reference TRBV18 and TRBJ1-1): NAGVMQNPRHLVRRRGQEARLRCSPMKGHSHVYWYRQLPEEGLKFMVYLQKENIIDESGMPKERFSAEFPKEGPSILRIQQVVRGDSAAYFCASSLRTGEHTEAFFGQGTRLTVV.

This rearrangement joins TRBV11-2 to TRBJ2-2; tentatively, D is TRBD2 (5 bases). Germline CDR1 reads SGHAT; CDR2 reads FQNNGV. This CDR3 spans 18 amino acids. Trimming pared 5 bases from V and 1 base from J, leaving 20 bases between. The DNA for the CDR3 is TGTGCCAGCAGCACCACCGGGTCTTGGGAGTTGAACACCGGGGAGCTGTTTTTT. Its protein product is CASSTTGSWELNTGELFF.

This clone was counted a single time. The chain joins TRBV27 to TRBJ2-7; D perhaps matches TRBD2 (6 bases). The CDR3 is 14 residues long. Deletions cut 2 bases from V and 4 bases from J, with 12 bases between. Per germline, CDR1 MNHEY and CDR2 SMNVEV (reference sequence). The CDR3: CASSLVFGGYEQYF. CDR3 DNA: TGTGCCAGCAGTTTAGTCTTTGGGGGGTACGAGCAGTACTTC.